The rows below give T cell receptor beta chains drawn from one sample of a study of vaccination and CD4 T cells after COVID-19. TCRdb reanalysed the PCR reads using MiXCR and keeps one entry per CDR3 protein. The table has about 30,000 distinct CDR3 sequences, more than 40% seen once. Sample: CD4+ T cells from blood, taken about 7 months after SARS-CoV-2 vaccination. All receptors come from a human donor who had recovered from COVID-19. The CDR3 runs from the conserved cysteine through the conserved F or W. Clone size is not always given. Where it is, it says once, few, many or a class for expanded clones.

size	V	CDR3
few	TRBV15	CATSRDLTGELFF
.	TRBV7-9	CASSLGSREGARDTQYF
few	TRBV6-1	CAVRDRGLGVQFF
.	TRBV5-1	CASSPRGLSYEQYF
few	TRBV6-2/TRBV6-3	CASSYSRGYNEQFF
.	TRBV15	CATSRAGGYNEQFF
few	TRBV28	CASSLRQGDYQPQHF
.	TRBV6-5	CASSYGPMDSRNYGYTF
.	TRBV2	CASSPDGSGTEAFF
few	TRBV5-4	CASSLASGFTDTQYF
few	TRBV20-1	CSARETQGAGGYGYTF
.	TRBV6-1	CASSLNRNNQPQHF
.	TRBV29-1	CSVDVGTGYGYTF
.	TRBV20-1	CSVKRAYEQYF
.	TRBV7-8	CASTRLETGTGDQHF
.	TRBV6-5	CASSYPRTSGSSTDTQYF
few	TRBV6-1	CASRPGLANTGELFF
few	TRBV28	CASFRGAGYTF
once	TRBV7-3	CASSSGLAEAGELFF
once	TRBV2	CASSELQGRGETQYF
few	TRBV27	CASSLGTSVGDEQFF
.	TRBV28	CASSFDLAGAGELFF
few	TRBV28	CASSLRFGRGRGGNQPQHF
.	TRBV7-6	CASSAQLESTDTQYF
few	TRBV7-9	CASSLAGTAQQYF
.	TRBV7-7	CASSFKENTGELFF
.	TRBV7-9	CASSMGPITYNEQFF
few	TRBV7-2	CASSPISNYGYTF
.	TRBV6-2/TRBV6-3	CASSSRGGNQPQHF
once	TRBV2	CASSRSGLAEQYF
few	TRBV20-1	CSADRSSYNSPLHF
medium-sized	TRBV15	CATSILAGASDTQYF
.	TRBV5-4	CASSLDLGLSYEQYF